Below, 30 T cell receptor beta chains from the same sample are listed, as sequenced in a study of blood T cell repertoires in COVID-19. Here immunoSEQ multiplex PCR was the method, and the copy in TCRdb shows in-frame clones only, minus some. The data hold roughly 140,000 clones, with around 80% observed a single time. The sample taken for sequencing was peripheral blood. The receptors were gathered from a man in his sixties with acute or convalescent COVID-19.

V gene TRBV15 combines with J gene TRBJ1-4; 8 nucleotides match TRBD1. The J segment lost 5 bases and the V segment lost 5 bases, leaving 7 bases of the junction unmatched. Germline CDR1 reads LNHNV; CDR2 reads YYDKDF (reference sequence). The CDR3 spans 15 residues. Here the CDR3 reads CATSPQGAENEKLFF. The CDR3 nucleotides are TGTGCCACCAGCCCTCAGGGGGCTGAAAATGAAAAACTGTTTTTT. The complete variable domain, with remaining parts taken from reference TRBV15 and TRBJ1-4, reads DAMVIQNPRYQVTQFGKPVTLSCSQTLNHNVMYWYQQKSSQAPKLLFHYYDKDFNNEADTPDNFQSRRPNTSFCFLDIRSPGLGDTAMYLCATSPQGAENEKLFFGSGTQLSVL.

Note on this clone: The junction does not match germline at one end; this may be a read error. This sequence joins TRBV4-1 and TRBJ1-2; 9 bases line up with TRBD1. Per the germline V gene, CDR1 is MGHRA and CDR2 is YSYEKL. The CDR3 contains 13 residues. DNA for the CDR3: TGCGCCAGCAGCCAAGACCGGGACAGGGATGTTTCCTTC. Protein product: CASSQDRDRDVSF.

V usage is TRBV5-4 and J usage is TRBJ2-1; 11 bases align to TRBD2. Looked up from germline, CDR1 is SGHNT and CDR2 is YYREEE (reference sequence). The CDR3 has 15 amino acids. V dropped 2 bases and J dropped 4; count of bases not matched to a gene: 2. CDR3 nucleotide sequence: TGTGCCAGCAGCTTCACTAGCGGGAGATACAATGAGCAGTTCTTC. As protein: CASSFTSGRYNEQFF.

This chain uses TRBV7-2 with TRBJ1-6, with 7 bases fitting TRBD1. This CDR3 comprises 14 residues. The ends lost 4 bases at V and 10 bases at J; junction bases unmatched: 7. Per the germline V gene, CDR1 is SGHTA and CDR2 is FQGNSA. This CDR3 reads CASSYQGVGSPLHF. The CDR3 DNA sequence: TGTGCCAGCAGCTACCAGGGGGTCGGCTCACCCCTCCACTTT.

This chain connects TRBV6-5 to TRBJ1-3, with D possibly TRBD1 on 5 matching bases. Trimming left V 9 bases short and J 0 bases short, with 9 bases between. Germline CDR1 is MNHEY and CDR2 is SVGAGI. There are 13 residues in the CDR3. The CDR3 region is CASRGVSGNTIYF. In DNA, the CDR3 is TGTGCCAGTCGGGGGGTCTCTGGAAACACCATATATTTT.

The chain carries TRBV21-1 and TRBJ2-4; the table assigns TRBD1, which was not confirmed against the DNA. TRBV21-1 is flagged as a pseudogene. The CDR3 length is 18 residues. For the CDR3, the DNA is TGTGCCAGCAGCAAAATCGCCGGGGGACAGCTAGCCAAAAACATTCAGTACTTC. This codes for CASSKIAGGQLAKNIQYF.

V gene TRBV3-1 (or the pseudogene TRBV3-2) combines with J gene TRBJ1-2; 7 positions agree with TRBD1. This CDR3 contains 15 residues. CDR1 is LGHDT, CDR2 YNNKEL, per germline (reference sequence). V was pared by 4 bases and J by 2 bases, with 7 bases of the junction left unmatched. CDR3 in amino acids: CASSPGTARNYGYTF. DNA for the CDR3: TGTGCCAGCAGCCCCGGGACAGCAAGAAACTATGGCTACACCTTC.

This clone was detected many times. This chain connects TRBV23-1 to TRBJ2-7, with D possibly matching TRBD1 (5 bases). TRBV23-1 falls under the ORF class, with uncertain function. The CDR3 sequence is 11 residues long. V was cut by 7 bases and J by 4 bases, with 8 bases left in between. The CDR3 DNA follows: TGCGCCAGCATGTCAGGGTACGAGCAGTACTTC. It is translated as CASMSGYEQYF.

This chain connects TRBV3-1 (or the pseudogene TRBV3-2) to TRBJ2-3; D possibly corresponds to TRBD2 (5 bases). Germline CDR1 is LGHDT and CDR2 is YNNKEL (reference sequence). The length of the CDR3 is 14 residues. The V end was cut by 4 bases, the J end by 0 bases, with 8 bases between. CDR3 DNA sequence: TGTGCCAGCAGCCCCGGGATTAGCACAGATACGCAGTATTTT. This translates into CASSPGISTDTQYF.

The chain carries TRBV18 and TRBJ2-1, with D unclear. V dropped 6 bases and J dropped 9 bases, with 9 bases sitting between them. CDR1 is KGHSH and CDR2 is LQKENI in the germline V gene. This CDR3 contains 11 residues. The CDR3 DNA is TGTGCCAGCTCCGAACCAGGTGAGCAGTTCTTC. Translating gives CASSEPGEQFF.

The rearrangement joins TRBV28 to TRBJ2-1; 7 bases map to TRBD2. V lost 3 bases, J lost 4 bases, and 6 bases stayed unmatched. The germline V gene encodes CDR1 MDHEN and CDR2 SYDVKM. The CDR3 has 15 amino acids. CDR3 protein: CASSFEGSGYNEQFF. CDR3 in DNA: TGTGCCAGCAGTTTTGAGGGTAGCGGGTACAATGAGCAGTTCTTC.

V and J are TRBV4-2 and TRBJ2-7, with 10 bases aligning to TRBD2. The V segment lost 2 bases and the J segment 5 bases; nucleotides outside the gene matches: 3. Germline V lookup: CDR1 LGHNA, CDR2 YNFKEQ. There are 14 residues in the CDR3. The CDR3, as DNA: TGTGCCAGCAGCCAACTAGCGGGAGCACACGAGCAGTACTTC. Its translation: CASSQLAGAHEQYF.

The chain has TRBV6-5 and TRBJ1-1, with D tentatively TRBD1 (5 bases). Germline lookup yields CDR1 MNHEY and CDR2 SVGAGI. The CDR3 consists of 15 residues. The V end was cut by 0 bases, the J end by 2 bases, with 10 bases between. This chain's CDR3 is CASSYSRGLNTEAFF. For the CDR3, the DNA is TGTGCCAGCAGTTACTCTAGGGGCTTAAACACTGAAGCTTTCTTT.

This chain uses TRBV14 with TRBJ2-5; D is possibly TRBD1 (6 bases). Germline lookup yields CDR1 SGHDN and CDR2 FVKESK. V dropped 0 bases and J dropped 1 base, with 12 bases sitting between them. The CDR3 contains 16 residues. This CDR3 is CASSQDMDSRQETQYF. Written as DNA, the CDR3 is TGTGCCAGCAGCCAAGATATGGACAGTCGCCAAGAGACCCAGTACTTC. The entire variable domain, with the rest obtained from reference TRBV14 and TRBJ2-5, is as follows: EAGVTQFPSHSVIEKGQTVTLRCDPISGHDNLYWYRRVMGKEIKFLLHFVKESKQDESGMPNNRFLAERTGGTYSTLKVQPAELEDSGVYFCASSQDMDSRQETQYFGPGTRLLVL.

The V gene is TRBV18, the J gene TRBJ2-1; 7 positions agree with TRBD2. With 1 base clipped from V and 5 bases from J, the junction kept 5 bases outside the gene matches. The CDR3 consists of 15 residues. CDR1 and CDR2 from the germline V gene are KGHSH and LQKENI. The CDR3 DNA is TGTGCCAGCTCACCACAGGTAGCGGGCGACAATGAGCAGTTCTTC. This gives the protein CASSPQVAGDNEQFF.

This clone has more than one count but fewer than ten. The chain is built from TRBV4-2 and TRBJ2-1; TRBD2 aligns across 7 bases. With V trimmed by 1 base and J by 8 bases, 5 bases remained unmatched. Looked up from germline, CDR1 is LGHNA and CDR2 is YNFKEQ. The CDR3 spans 14 residues. In DNA, the CDR3 is TGTGCCAGCAGCCAAGTCCTAGCGGATTATGAGCAGTTCTTC. As protein: CASSQVLADYEQFF.

The V call is TRBV24-1, the J call TRBJ2-1; perhaps TRBD2 as D (6 bases). The CDR3 spans 15 residues. Trimming cost V 4 bases and J 8 bases, with 17 bases left between them. CDR1 is KGHDR and CDR2 is SFDVKD in the germline V gene. The CDR3 region is CATSDSSTRFDEQFF. DNA of the CDR3: TGTGCCACCAGTGACTCTTCGACTAGATTCGATGAGCAGTTCTTC.

The chain carries TRBV18 and TRBJ2-2; no definite D call. Germline CDR1 and CDR2: KGHSH and LQKENI. The germline V and J ends were trimmed by 2 bases and 1 base, with 8 bases remaining between them. The CDR3 consists of 15 residues. CDR3 in amino acids: CASSPRQQNTGELFF. Written as DNA, the CDR3 is TGTGCCAGCTCACCAAGACAACAGAACACCGGGGAGCTGTTTTTT.

The chain couples TRBV10-1 to TRBJ2-2, with 9 bases matching TRBD2. CDR1 WNHNN and CDR2 SYGVQD come from the germline V gene (reference sequence). This CDR3 is 19 amino acids long. Trimming took 6 bases from V and 3 from J; bases not matched to a gene: 17. CDR3 DNA sequence: TGCGCCAGCAGCCTTACCCTAGCGGGAACTCCGGGGGACACCGGGGAGCTGTTTTTT. Its translation: CASSLTLAGTPGDTGELFF.

The rearrangement links TRBV4-2 to TRBJ1-3; D uncertain. V shed 5 bases and J shed 0 bases, with 11 bases lying between them. This CDR3 has 15 residues. Germline values: CDR1 LGHNA, CDR2 YNFKEQ. The CDR3 DNA reads as TGTGCCAGCAGCTTGTGGGCAGCCTCTGGAAACACCATATATTTT. Translating it yields CASSLWAASGNTIYF.

This chain uses TRBV29-1 with TRBJ2-7; D is unclear. Looked up from germline, CDR1 is SQVTM and CDR2 is ANQGSEA. Deletions cut 6 bases from V and 1 base from J, with 16 bases between. CDR3 length: 14 amino acids. The DNA of the CDR3 is TGCAGCGTAACCCCGGCTAGTGCTTCCTACGAGCAGTACTTC. Translated: CSVTPASASYEQYF.

The chain employs TRBV5-4 and TRBJ2-2; 7 positions match TRBD2. The germline CDR1 and CDR2 sequences are SGHNT and YYREEE (reference sequence). The CDR3 length is 15 residues. V dropped 4 bases and J dropped 7; count of bases not matched to a gene: 10. This CDR3 reads CASSPRGDRGGELFF. For the CDR3, the DNA is TGTGCCAGCAGCCCCCGGGGGGATCGGGGCGGGGAGCTGTTTTTT.

The chain employs TRBV3-1 (or the pseudogene TRBV3-2) and TRBJ2-4, with D perhaps TRBD2 (6 bases). Germline V gives CDR1 LGHDT, CDR2 YNNKEL (reference sequence). The CDR3 has 16 residues. The V end was cut by 2 bases, the J end by 7 bases, with 18 bases between. DNA of the CDR3: TGTGCCAGCAGCCAAAGTCTTCGGGGGTGGGCGAACATTCAGTACTTC. Its translation is CASSQSLRGWANIQYF.

This clone was observed a few times. The genes are TRBV30 and TRBJ2-1; no reliable D call. Looked up from germline, CDR1 is GTSNPN and CDR2 is SVGIG (reference sequence). V lost 0 bases and J 8 bases, leaving 11 bases between the germline ends. CDR3 size: 13 residues. CDR3 nucleotide sequence: TGTGCCTGGAGTGTAACCGGGTTCGATGAGCAGTTCTTC. This encodes CAWSVTGFDEQFF.

On this clone: Other DNA sequences from this sample encode an identical CDR3 as well. The chain is built from TRBV11-2 and TRBJ2-7; D is unclear. Germline values: CDR1 SGHAT, CDR2 FQNNGV. The CDR3 loop spans 13 amino acids. The germline V and J ends were trimmed by 1 base and 1 base, with 5 bases remaining between them. CDR3 protein: CASSLGQSYEQYF. The CDR3 region has the DNA TGTGCCAGCAGCTTAGGGCAGTCCTACGAGCAGTACTTC.

CDR3 nucleotides: TGTGCCAGCAGCTCACAGGGGGCGGGAGGCTACACCTTC. Amino acid sequence: CASSSQGAGGYTF. The V and J genes are TRBV6-5 and TRBJ1-2; TRBD1 aligns across 9 bases. This CDR3 is 13 amino acids long. Germline values: CDR1 MNHEY, CDR2 SVGAGI. Trimming removed 6 bases from V and 8 bases from J; junction bases left unmatched: 7.

The chain links TRBV6-5 to TRBJ2-3; 15 positions agree with TRBD2. With 2 bases clipped from V and 6 bases from J, the junction kept 3 bases outside the gene matches. This CDR3 contains 16 residues. From germline, CDR1 is MNHEY and CDR2 SVGAGI. CDR3 loop: CASSYGLAGGGDTQYF. The CDR3 DNA reads TGTGCCAGCAGTTACGGACTAGCGGGAGGGGGGGATACGCAGTATTTT.

This rearrangement joins TRBV6-5 to TRBJ2-2, with D possibly TRBD1 on 6 matching bases. The CDR3 is 16 residues long. V lost 0 bases to trimming and J lost 4 bases, with 12 bases between them. The V gene's germline CDR1 is MNHEY and CDR2 SVGAGI. The CDR3 DNA follows: TGTGCCAGCAGTTACTCGAGCAGGGGTGCCACCGGGGAGCTGTTTTTT. This encodes CASSYSSRGATGELFF.

A few counts support this clone. The chain carries TRBV19 and TRBJ2-7, with D possibly TRBD1 on 6 matching bases. This CDR3 comprises 10 residues. CDR1 and CDR2 (germline): LNHDA, SQIVND (reference sequence). With 9 bases removed from V and 7 bases from J, the gap between germline ends came to 10 bases. CDR3 in amino acids: CASGGQEQYF. Written as DNA, the CDR3 is TGTGCCAGCGGAGGACAGGAGCAGTACTTC. The variable domain in full, with the rest retrieved from reference TRBV19 and TRBJ2-7, is DGGITQSPKYLFRKEGQNVTLSCEQNLNHDAMYWYRQDPGQGLRLIYYSQIVNDFQKGDIAEGYSVSREKKESFPLTVTSAQKNPTAFYLCASGGQEQYFGPGTRLTVT.

The chain couples TRBV29-1 to TRBJ2-7, with 7 bases matching TRBD1. V dropped 5 bases and J dropped 2; count of bases not matched to a gene: 12. Germline values: CDR1 SQVTM, CDR2 ANQGSEA. The CDR3 runs to 15 residues. The CDR3, as DNA: TGCAGCGTTATAGATGACAGGGTCTGGACCTACGAGCAGTACTTC. Its translation is CSVIDDRVWTYEQYF.